The source of this TCR beta chain is a study of T cells in narcolepsy. Concerning this clone: Its antigen is not known.

Clones were read by immunoSEQ multiplex PCR, and TCRdb kept only the in-frame ones, dropping some. Of approximately 35,000 clones listed, 65% to 85% were seen once; the top ten hold approximately 0.99%. Germline values: CDR1 SGHNT, CDR2 YYREEE (reference sequence). This CDR3 comprises 16 residues. After removal of 4 bases from V and 2 bases from J, the junction contained 7 bases not matched to a gene. Study-wide results and limits: Healthy controls reportedly lacked the autoreactive clonotypes serially found in patients' blood. HCRT-specific and TRIB2-specific autoreactive clonotypes appeared among same-patient CSF and blood CD4+ clonotypes. Autoreactive clone sequences were missing from some blood memory CD4+ repertoires.

The TCR was taken from a human donor in good health. The sample was memory (CD45RA-) CD4+ T cells from blood. The rearrangement joins TRBV5-4 to TRBJ2-7; TRBD2 matches 12 bases. The CDR3 coding sequence is TGTGCCAGCAGCCCGAGCCGGACTAGCGGGGCCTACGAGCAGTACTTC. Its protein is CASSPSRTSGAYEQYF.